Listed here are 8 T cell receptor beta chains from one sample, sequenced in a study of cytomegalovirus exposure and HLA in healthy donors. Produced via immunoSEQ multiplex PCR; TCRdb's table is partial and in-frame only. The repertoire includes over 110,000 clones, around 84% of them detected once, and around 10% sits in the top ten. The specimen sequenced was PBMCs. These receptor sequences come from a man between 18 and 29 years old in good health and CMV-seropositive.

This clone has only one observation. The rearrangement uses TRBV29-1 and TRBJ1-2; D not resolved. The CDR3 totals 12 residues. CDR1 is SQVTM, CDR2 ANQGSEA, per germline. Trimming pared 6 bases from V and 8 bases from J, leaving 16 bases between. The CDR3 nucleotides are TGCAGCGTAAATTGGGAGTTTGGGGGCTACACCTTC. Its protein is CSVNWEFGGYTF. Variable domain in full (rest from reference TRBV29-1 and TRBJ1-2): SAVISQKPSRDICQRGTSLTIQCQVDSQVTMMFWYRQQPGQSLTLIATANQGSEATYESGFVIDKFPISRPNLTFSTLTVSNMSPEDSSIYLCSVNWEFGGYTFGSGTRLTVV.

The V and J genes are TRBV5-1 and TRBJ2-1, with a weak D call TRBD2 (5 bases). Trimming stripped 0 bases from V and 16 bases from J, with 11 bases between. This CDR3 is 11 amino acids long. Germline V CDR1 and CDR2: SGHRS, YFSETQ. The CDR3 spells CASSLDSEVFF. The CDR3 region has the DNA TGCGCCAGCAGCTTGGATAGCGAGGTATTCTTC.

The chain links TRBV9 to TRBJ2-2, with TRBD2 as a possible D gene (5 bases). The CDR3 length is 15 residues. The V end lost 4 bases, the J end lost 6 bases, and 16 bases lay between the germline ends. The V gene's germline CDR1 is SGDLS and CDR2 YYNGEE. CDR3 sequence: CASSPLAARAGELFF. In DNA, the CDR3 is TGTGCCAGCAGCCCTCTAGCTGCGCGGGCCGGGGAGCTGTTTTTT.

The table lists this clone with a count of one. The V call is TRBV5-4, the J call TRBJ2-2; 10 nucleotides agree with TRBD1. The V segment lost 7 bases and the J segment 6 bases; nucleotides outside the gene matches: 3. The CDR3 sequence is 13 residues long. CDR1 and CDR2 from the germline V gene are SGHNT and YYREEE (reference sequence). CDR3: CASWDRGSGELFF. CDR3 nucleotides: TGTGCCAGCTGGGACAGGGGCTCCGGGGAGCTGTTTTTT.

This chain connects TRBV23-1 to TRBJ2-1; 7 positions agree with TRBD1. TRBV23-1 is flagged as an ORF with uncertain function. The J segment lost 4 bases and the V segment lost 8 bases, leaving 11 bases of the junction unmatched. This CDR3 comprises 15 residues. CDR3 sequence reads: CASPQWDRVYNEQFF. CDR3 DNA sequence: TGCGCCAGCCCACAGTGGGACAGAGTATACAATGAGCAGTTCTTC.

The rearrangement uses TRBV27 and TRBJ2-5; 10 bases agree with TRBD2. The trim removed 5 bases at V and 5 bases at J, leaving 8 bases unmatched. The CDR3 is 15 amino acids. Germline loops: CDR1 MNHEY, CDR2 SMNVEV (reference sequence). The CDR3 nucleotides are TGTGCCAGCAGTAGAGATAGCGGGGGGCGGGAGACCCAGTACTTC. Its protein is CASSRDSGGRETQYF.

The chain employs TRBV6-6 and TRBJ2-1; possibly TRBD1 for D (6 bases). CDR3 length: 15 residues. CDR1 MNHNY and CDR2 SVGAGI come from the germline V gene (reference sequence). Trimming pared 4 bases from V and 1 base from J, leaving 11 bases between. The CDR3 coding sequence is TGTGCCAGCAGTTTCCTGACAGGTTCCTACAATGAGCAGTTCTTC. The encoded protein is CASSFLTGSYNEQFF.

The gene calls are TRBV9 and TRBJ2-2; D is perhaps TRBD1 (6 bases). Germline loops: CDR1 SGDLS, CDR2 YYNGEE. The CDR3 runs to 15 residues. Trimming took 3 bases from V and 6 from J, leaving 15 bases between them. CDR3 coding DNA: TGTGCCAGCAGCGGATCAGGGGCTAAGGCCGGGGAGCTGTTTTTT. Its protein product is CASSGSGAKAGELFF.